The rows below give T cell receptor beta chains drawn from one sample of a study of blood T cell repertoires in COVID-19. This table comes from immunoSEQ multiplex PCR, and its TCRdb copy is limited to in-frame clones, with some not included. The sample has around 260,000 clones; approximately 90% are singletons. Sequenced: PBMCs or T cells enriched from blood (not recorded which). These receptors all stem from a woman in her thirties who had recovered from COVID-19. The CDR3 runs from the conserved cysteine through the conserved F or W. D genes are given only for firm matches. Clone size, where shown, is once, few, many, or a class for clones that have expanded.

clone_size	d_call	v_call	j_call	cdr3_nt	cdr3_aa
many	TRBD2	TRBV7-9	TRBJ2-1	TGTGCCAGCAGTTTAACTAGCGGGAGGGCTCATGAGCAGTTCTTC	CASSLTSGRAHEQFF
-	TRBD2	TRBV19	TRBJ2-1	TGTGCCAGTAGTCCGATTTCGGCGGGAGAGGACAATGAGCAGTTCTTC	CASSPISAGEDNEQFF
-	-	TRBV4-2	TRBJ1-3	TGTGCCAGCAGCCAAGATCTTGCGGCAACCGGAAACACCATATATTTT	CASSQDLAATGNTIYF
-	TRBD2	TRBV2	TRBJ2-1	TGTGCCACCAAACTAGCGGGAGTGATAAATGAGCAGTTCTTC	CATKLAGVINEQFF
-	-	TRBV5-1	TRBJ2-1	TGCGCCAGCAGCTATACCTCTTCCGGGAGCTTATTCAATGAGCAGTTCTTC	CASSYTSSGSLFNEQFF
-	-	TRBV7-3	TRBJ1-1	TGTGCCAGCAGTCCTGCGGGGAACACTGAAGCTTTCTTT	CASSPAGNTEAFF
-	TRBD1	TRBV19	TRBJ2-7	TGTGCCAGTAGTCATAACCGGGACAGTCACGAGCAGTACTTC	CASSHNRDSHEQYF
-	-	TRBV7-8	TRBJ1-5	TGTGCCAGCAGCCCCAACGGGGGCAATCAGCCCCAGCATTTT	CASSPNGGNQPQHF
-	-	TRBV29-1	TRBJ2-1	TGCAGCTCCGGACGGGAGACCTACAATGAGCAGTTCTTC	CSSGRETYNEQFF
once	TRBD2	TRBV3-1/TRBV3-2	TRBJ2-1	TGTGCCAGCAGCCAAGATCTTGCGGGAGGGCCCATAGGGGAGCAGTTCTTC	CASSQDLAGGPIGEQFF
-	TRBD2	TRBV2	TRBJ2-5	TGTGCCAGCAGTGTAACGAGGGAGGGCCTACAAGAGACCCAGTACTTC	CASSVTREGLQETQYF
few	-	TRBV6-1	TRBJ1-2	TGTGCCAGCAGTGACCAGTACGTCTATGGCTACACCTTC	CASSDQYVYGYTF
-	-	TRBV3-1/TRBV3-2	TRBJ2-5	TGTGCCAGCAGCCAAGGCCATGGAGGGGAGACCCAGTACTTC	CASSQGHGGETQYF
few	TRBD2	TRBV3-1/TRBV3-2	TRBJ2-1	TGTGCCAGCAGCGGGACTAGCGGGACTAGCTCCTACAATGAGCAGTTCTTC	CASSGTSGTSSYNEQFF
-	TRBD1	TRBV6-5	TRBJ2-3	TGTGCCAGCAGGGACAGGGGAGATACGCAGTATTTT	CASRDRGDTQYF
-	TRBD1	TRBV7-9	TRBJ1-3	TGTGCCAGCAGCGGGACAGTTGGAAACACCATATATTTT	CASSGTVGNTIYF
-	TRBD1	TRBV19	TRBJ1-5	TGTGCCAGTAGTTTGGGACAGGGCAATCAGCCCCAGCATTTT	CASSLGQGNQPQHF
-	-	TRBV7-2	TRBJ2-3	TGTGCCAGCAGCAAACAGGGTATGGGTACAGATACGCAGTATTTT	CASSKQGMGTDTQYF
once	-	TRBV5-5	TRBJ2-7	TGTGCCAGCAGCTTTGCCCAGGGCTACGAGCAGTACTTC	CASSFAQGYEQYF
-	TRBD1	TRBV30	TRBJ1-1	TGTGCCTGGAGTCAAGGGGGCTTCACTGAAGCTTTCTTT	CAWSQGGFTEAFF
-	-	TRBV12-5	TRBJ1-1	TGTGCTAGTGGTTCCAGCCTCAGGTCGAACACTGAAGCTTTCTTT	CASGSSLRSNTEAFF
-	-	TRBV6-5	TRBJ1-4	TGTGCCAGCACCTCCAAAGGGGGGGGGTGGGAAAAACTGTTTTTT	CASTSKGGGWEKLFF